This T cell receptor beta chain was identified during a study of vaccination effects on CD4 cells after COVID-19. In regard to this clone: Its cognate antigen is unknown.

Repertoires were generated with immunoSEQ multiplex PCR, while TCRdb's copy carries only in-frame clones and drops some. This sample yields 35,000 to 55,000 clones, of which around 81% are seen a single time; roughly 10% belongs to the top ten. Viral peptide pools were used in the ViraFEST assay to expand antigen-specific CD4+ T cells, and sequencing came afterward. Having been cultured for ten to eleven days, the cells underwent CD4+ T cell isolation. Each vaccine recipient was nucleocapsid antibody negative and had no prior SARS-CoV-2 infection. Cultures of roughly 2 million PBMC per well contained 9.5 to 10 IU/ml IL-2 plus 10 ug/ml peptides. The authors replaced half the medium with IL-2 medium on days 3 and 7. Regarding the study as a whole: After vaccination of healthy people, only 1 of 255 vaccine-induced clones cross-reacted with common cold coronaviruses.

The CDR3 covers 15 residues. The ends lost 4 bases at V and 5 bases at J; junction bases unmatched: 5. Germline V gives CDR1 MGHDK, CDR2 SYGVNS. This chain links TRBV25-1 with TRBJ2-1; 10 bases are a match to TRBD2. The TCR originated in a human donor who received a COVID-19 vaccine. The sequenced sample was CD4+ T cells from PBMCs cultured with SARS-CoV-2 spike peptides, obtained before COVID-19 vaccination. CDR3 bases: TGTGCCAGCAGTGCCCTACTAGCGGGGCACAATGAGCAGTTCTTC. Amino acid sequence: CASSALLAGHNEQFF.